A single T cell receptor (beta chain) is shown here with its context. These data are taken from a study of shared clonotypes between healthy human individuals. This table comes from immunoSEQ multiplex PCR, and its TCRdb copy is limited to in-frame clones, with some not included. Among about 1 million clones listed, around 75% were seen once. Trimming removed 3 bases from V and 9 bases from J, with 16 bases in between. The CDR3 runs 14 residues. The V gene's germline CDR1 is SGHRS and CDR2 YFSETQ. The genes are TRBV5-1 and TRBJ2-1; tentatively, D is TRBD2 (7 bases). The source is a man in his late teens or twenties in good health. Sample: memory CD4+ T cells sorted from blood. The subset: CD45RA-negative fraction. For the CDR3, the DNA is TGCGCCAGCAGCTCTAGGGAGGGGGGAATTGAGCAGTTCTTC. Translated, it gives CASSSREGGIEQFF.